Given below is one T cell receptor beta chain in context. The sample holds many counts of this clonotype. No cognate antigen has been identified for it. No base-level quality is on record; no much larger clone is a single base apart. Hyperthyroidism patients were newly diagnosed, had a disease duration of under 2 months, and were aged 18 to 65 years. Any patient with an uncontrolled infection, another autoimmune disease, pregnancy or lactation was excluded. Diagnoses were based on clinical symptoms, serum thyroxine and TRAb, thyroid ultrasound and orbital computed tomography. Blood from progressor patients was collected at the time of first diagnosis with hyperthyroidism, before any ophthalmopathy symptoms had appeared. PBMCs were separated from roughly 10 ml of fresh peripheral blood using Ficoll-Paque density gradient centrifugation. Progressor patients were first diagnosed with Graves' hyperthyroidism and then developed ophthalmopathy during follow-up. Total RNA was extracted with Trizol reagent, and quality was checked on an Agilent 2100 Bioanalyzer.

These data originate in a study of T cells in Graves' hyperthyroidism and ophthalmopathy (dated 2019 in TCRdb). At the level of the whole study: Peripheral blood was collected at initial diagnosis, before any treatment. To identify TCR V-J signatures that set the groups apart, the researchers used a discovery cohort of 90 to 100 patients, made up of 40 to 45 with Graves' ophthalmopathy and about 55 with stable Graves' hyperthyroidism. Prospective prediction of ophthalmopathy was tested in an independent validation cohort of fewer than 20 hyperthyroidism patients and 15 to 17 patients who later progressed to ophthalmopathy. For training and testing, the 100 or so patients in the discovery cohort were randomly divided in a 7:3 ratio. In addition, the study compared T-cell repertoires in thyroid tissue and in blood from over 5 Graves' hyperthyroidism patients. After blood sampling, hyperthyroidism patients were treated with methimazole at a starting dose of 30 mg daily, and ophthalmopathy patients were treated with high-dose intravenous methylprednisolone. The paper describes TCR Vbeta CDR3 sequencing of 120 to 150 peripheral blood samples, made up of 43 ophthalmopathy patients, 70 to 75 hyperthyroidism patients and about 17 progressor patients. Findings and caveats that apply to the study as a whole: Sample size was not statistically predetermined, and blinding of investigators to group allocation was not performed. In validation, progression to ophthalmopathy was predicted by the model with 55% to 71% sensitivity and 72.22% specificity, a median of approximately 6.5 months before onset. In cross-validation, a model built on a 13 V-J signature told ophthalmopathy apart from stable hyperthyroidism with approximately 90% sensitivity and approximately 81% specificity, and in testing the same model reached 80%/75%. Most expanded thyroid clonotypes (frequency above 0.001) were also detected in blood, suggesting blood repertoires may reflect thyroid immune responses.

The germline V gene encodes CDR1 SGDLS and CDR2 YYNGEE. The CDR3 measures 15 amino acids from cysteine to phenylalanine. Only the CDR3 part of the read is kept: 45 bases, read in frame from the first base. Trimming costs V 2 bases and J 4 bases, and their ends lie 15 bases apart. TCR beta CDR3 regions were amplified from RNA transcripts. The TCR CDR3 was subjected to a first round of RT-PCR using the HTBI primer set and the Qiagen OneStep RT-PCR kit. Libraries were constructed in a second round of multiplex PCR, after which size selection and purification were carried out. The libraries were sequenced on an Illumina HiSeq2000 using paired-end 100 bp reads. Turning to the authors' computational methods: SOAPnuke was used to process the raw data, with reads discarded if the reads contained adapters or uncalled bases, had a mean Phred below 15, or lacked an exact constant-primer or identifier match. COPE v1.2.5 was used to merge the high-quality paired reads, and each unique nucleotide sequence was defined as a clonotype. Clonotypes were aligned to IMGT TRBV, TRBD and TRBJ reference segments using MiTCR v1.1. The analysis included only V-J combinations with a frequency above 0.0001, which together covered roughly 99% of the repertoires. The TCS score was defined as F50 (clonal expansion) divided by E x V (chaos), with BLOSUM62-based TCRdist calculated between CDR3 peptides within each V-J. Welch's t-statistics and random forest reduced 500 to 650 V-J features to 10 to 15, which were used in a naive Bayes classifier (R e1071). The public reads were reanalyzed by TCRdb: fastp trimming at Q25, MiXCR alignment, in-frame beta chains only. Duplicate CDR3 protein sequences are folded into a single record with the most common DNA and genes. The V and J calls come from TCRdb's annotation, not from the publication. The table for this sample lists roughly 170,000 distinct CDR3 sequences; 9.4% of them were counted only once. Roughly 23% of the sample goes to the ten largest clones.

Sample: blood. This clonotype originated in a woman under 30 with Graves' hyperthyroidism that later progressed to Graves' ophthalmopathy. Rearrangement joined TRBV9 to TRBJ1-1; the best D guess is TRBD1, with 5 bases matching. The DNA sequence is as follows: TGTGCCAGCAGCGTTGGGCCGGGGGAATTCACTGAAGCTTTCTTT. Its translation reads: CASSVGPGEFTEAFF.